What follows are 29 T cell receptor beta chains derived from one specimen sequenced in a study of cytomegalovirus exposure and HLA in healthy donors. The PCR contained 60 Vbeta and 13 Jbeta primers. The method was immunoSEQ multiplex PCR; TCRdb's version includes in-frame clones alone and lacks a portion of them. Of around 90,000 clones listed, over 65% are singletons. Input material: PBMCs. These receptor sequences come from a man between 50 and 59 years old in good health and CMV-seronegative.

V is TRBV7-2 and J is TRBJ2-2, with D possibly TRBD1 on 6 matching bases. Between the trimmed V and J ends, which lost 1 base and 1 base, there was a span of 7 bases. The CDR3 spans 15 residues. Germline V gene data show CDR1 as SGHTA and CDR2 as FQGNSA. The CDR3 loop reads CASSLGRGNTGELFF. The CDR3 region has the DNA TGTGCCAGCAGCTTAGGCAGGGGGAACACCGGGGAGCTGTTTTTT.

The V and J genes are TRBV10-2 and TRBJ2-2, with TRBD2 matching 8 bases. Germline-derived CDR1 and CDR2 are WSHSY and SAAADI. V lost 8 bases and J lost 4; bases outside the gene matches: 18. The CDR3 loop spans 18 amino acids. The CDR3, as DNA: TGCGCCAGCCTCGGGGGCCCAGGTAGCGGGACGGGCACCGGGGAGCTGTTTTTT. Protein product: CASLGGPGSGTGTGELFF.

The chain joins TRBV6-5 to TRBJ2-7; D might be TRBD1 (6 bases). The germline V gene has CDR1 MNHEY and CDR2 SVGAGI. Trimming stripped 3 bases from V and 4 bases from J, with 13 bases between. The CDR3 runs 14 residues. CDR3 in amino acids: CASSYRGQLYEQYF. For the CDR3, the DNA is TGTGCCAGCAGTTATAGGGGACAACTTTACGAGCAGTACTTC.

The chain employs TRBV29-1 and TRBJ2-5; 8 bases line up with TRBD1. The germline gives CDR1 SQVTM, CDR2 ANQGSEA. The ends lost 5 bases at V and 1 base at J; junction bases unmatched: 6. There are 14 residues in the CDR3. CDR3 nucleotide sequence: TGCAGCGTTTCCCCCGGGACAGGCCAAGAGACCCAGTACTTC. Its protein product is CSVSPGTGQETQYF.

V usage is TRBV9 and J usage is TRBJ2-1; 13 bases fit TRBD2. The ends lost 3 bases at V and 8 bases at J; junction bases unmatched: 11. Germline V gene data show CDR1 as SGDLS and CDR2 as YYNGEE. This CDR3 region has 17 residues. The chain's CDR3 is CASSAGTSGNFGDEQFF. CDR3 nucleotides: TGTGCCAGCAGCGCGGGGACTAGCGGGAATTTTGGCGATGAGCAGTTCTTC.

The chain joins TRBV28 to TRBJ2-7, with a possible D match to TRBD1 (6 bases). The CDR3 extends over 13 amino acids. Germline CDR1 and CDR2: MDHEN and SYDVKM. The V end was cut by 10 bases, the J end by 2 bases, with 15 bases between. DNA for the CDR3: TGTGCCACCGAGGACAGCTTAACCTACGAGCAGTACTTC. Translated, it gives CATEDSLTYEQYF.

This clone has only a few counts. The rearrangement joins TRBV5-1 to TRBJ2-7; 10 bases map to TRBD2. V was pared by 0 bases and J by 0 bases, with 3 bases of the junction left unmatched. The CDR3 is 16 residues long. Germline V lookup: CDR1 SGHRS, CDR2 YFSETQ. CDR3 in DNA: TGCGCCAGCAGCTTGGAAAGCGGGAGGGCCTCCTACGAGCAGTACTTC. Encoded protein: CASSLESGRASYEQYF.

This clone was found once. The chain recombines TRBV4-2 with TRBJ2-7, with a tentative D call TRBD2 (6 bases). Germline CDR1 and CDR2: LGHNA and YNFKEQ. The CDR3 sequence is 17 residues long. V lost 2 bases, J lost 5 bases, and 22 bases lay in between. CDR3 bases: TGTGCCAGCAGCCAAACTAGCAGGAGGAACTTGGACCACGAGCAGTACTTC. This gives the protein CASSQTSRRNLDHEQYF.

The J gene is TRBJ2-7, the V gene TRBV5-4; 9 bases map to TRBD2. The V gene end was trimmed by 1 base and the J gene end by 6 bases; junction bases not matched to a gene: 5. This CDR3 is built from 14 residues. Germline assignment: CDR1 SGHNT and CDR2 YYREEE (reference sequence). CDR3 DNA: TGTGCCAGCAGCTTGCGCGATAGCGGGAGCGAGCAGTACTTC. It translates to CASSLRDSGSEQYF.

The chain has TRBV28 and TRBJ2-1, with 9 bases lining up with TRBD2. Germline CDR1 reads MDHEN; CDR2 reads SYDVKM. The CDR3 contains 16 residues. With 4 bases clipped from V and 8 bases from J, the junction kept 12 bases outside the gene matches. The CDR3 region is CASSSHSSGSPDEQFF. CDR3 DNA: TGTGCCAGCAGTTCTCACAGTAGCGGGAGCCCGGATGAGCAGTTCTTC.

The chain links TRBV28 to TRBJ1-6; 7 positions match TRBD1. The CDR3 totals 15 residues. J lost 5 bases, V lost 6 bases, and 7 bases had no gene match. Germline V gene data show CDR1 as MDHEN and CDR2 as SYDVKM. In nucleotides, the CDR3 is TGTGCCAGCAGCCGTCGGGGACAGAATAATTCACCCCTCCACTTT. This gives the protein CASSRRGQNNSPLHF.

This chain joins TRBV28 and TRBJ1-2; D ambiguous. CDR1 MDHEN and CDR2 SYDVKM come from the germline V gene. With 4 bases removed from V and 4 bases from J, the gap between germline ends came to 7 bases. The CDR3 contains 12 residues. The CDR3 sequence is CASSSGGYGYTF. DNA of the CDR3: TGTGCCAGCAGTTCCGGAGGCTATGGCTACACCTTC.

J is TRBJ2-1 and V is TRBV12-5, with TRBD1 matching over 11 bases. V lost 6 bases and J lost 7; bases outside the gene matches: 8. Germline V gene sequence: CDR1 LGHNT, CDR2 FRNRAP. This CDR3 has 15 amino acids. The CDR3 reads CASGYGQGAGNEQFF. In DNA form, the CDR3 reads TGTGCTAGTGGCTACGGACAGGGGGCTGGTAATGAGCAGTTCTTC. Variable domain in full (rest from reference TRBV12-5 and TRBJ2-1): DARVTQTPRHKVTEMGQEVTMRCQPILGHNTVFWYRQTMMQGLELLAYFRNRAPLDDSGMPKDRFSAEMPDATLATLKIQPSEPRDSAVYFCASGYGQGAGNEQFFGPGTRLTVL.

The chain couples TRBV7-3 to TRBJ2-1; unclear D gene. In germline, CDR1 is SGHTA, CDR2 FQGTGA. The CDR3 contains 14 residues. Trimming pared 5 bases from V and 0 bases from J, leaving 8 bases between. CDR3 amino acids: CASSAQSSYNEQFF. The CDR3 region has the DNA TGTGCCAGCAGCGCTCAGTCCTCCTACAATGAGCAGTTCTTC.

The chain couples TRBV28 to TRBJ2-6; 10 bases agree with TRBD1. The V gene end was trimmed by 3 bases and the J gene end by 0 bases; junction bases not matched to a gene: 2. CDR3 size: 17 residues. CDR1 and CDR2 from the germline V gene are MDHEN and SYDVKM. CDR3 coding DNA: TGTGCCAGCAGTTTGGGACAGGGGTACTCTGGGGCCAACGTCCTGACTTTC. This gives the protein CASSLGQGYSGANVLTF.

V is TRBV19 and J is TRBJ2-7, with a weak D call TRBD1 (6 bases). CDR3 length equals 15 residues. CDR1 LNHDA and CDR2 SQIVND come from the germline V gene (reference sequence). Trimming left V 5 bases short and J 1 base short, with 15 bases between. In nucleotides, the CDR3 is TGTGCCAGTAGTCCGACAGGTATACAATCCTACGAGCAGTACTTC. Residues: CASSPTGIQSYEQYF.

The CDR3 spells CASSLEEGFKANYGYTF. CDR3 DNA sequence: TGCGCCAGCAGCTTGGAGGAGGGCTTTAAAGCTAACTATGGCTACACCTTC. This chain connects TRBV5-1 to TRBJ1-2; D gene unclear. The CDR3 extends over 17 amino acids. Per the germline V gene, CDR1 is SGHRS and CDR2 is YFSETQ. The V end lost 0 bases, the J end lost 0 bases, and 15 bases lay between the germline ends.

This clone was observed a single time. The chain recombines TRBV27 with TRBJ2-1; TRBD2 matches 9 bases. The J segment lost 2 bases and the V segment lost 7 bases, leaving 12 bases of the junction unmatched. The germline V gene has CDR1 MNHEY and CDR2 SMNVEV (reference sequence). This CDR3 comprises 17 residues. The CDR3 is CASTSSVAGATYNEQFF. CDR3 sequence (DNA): TGTGCCAGCACCTCCTCCGTAGCGGGAGCCACCTACAATGAGCAGTTCTTC.

The chain couples TRBV2 to TRBJ1-6; perhaps TRBD1 as D (5 bases). V was cut by 3 bases and J by 5 bases, with 8 bases left in between. CDR3 length: 14 residues. Germline values: CDR1 SNHLY, CDR2 FYNNEI. CDR3 nucleotide sequence: TGTGCCAGCAGTGAGGCGGGGGATAATTCACCCCTCCACTTT. Its translation is CASSEAGDNSPLHF.

This rearrangement joins TRBV11-2 to TRBJ1-2; D is unclear. Germline V CDR1 and CDR2: SGHAT, FQNNGV. V lost 5 bases and J lost 7, with 20 bases in between. This CDR3 spans 15 amino acids. CDR3 residues: CASSIFSTPRLGYTF. CDR3 bases: TGTGCCAGCAGCATCTTCTCCACTCCGCGGCTTGGCTACACCTTC.

The chain joins TRBV29-1 to TRBJ2-7; D ambiguous. Germline CDR1 and CDR2: SQVTM and ANQGSEA. V lost 1 base and J lost 2, with 6 bases in between. The CDR3 length is 12 residues. CDR3 amino acids: CSVEAVPYEQYF. CDR3 sequence (DNA): TGCAGCGTTGAAGCAGTCCCCTACGAGCAGTACTTC.

This clone was detected a few times. The chain combines TRBV7-9 with TRBJ1-4; 8 bases agree with TRBD1. Trimming removed 3 bases from V and 5 bases from J; junction bases left unmatched: 2. The germline V gene has CDR1 SEHNR and CDR2 FQNEAQ (reference sequence). This CDR3 has 14 residues. The chain's CDR3 is CASSLGQVNEKLFF. The CDR3 region has the DNA TGTGCCAGCAGCTTGGGACAGGTCAATGAAAAACTGTTTTTT.

To note about this clone: One junction end does not reproduce the germline sequence, and a read error may be involved. This chain joins TRBV7-9 and TRBJ2-6; 8 bases agree with TRBD1. Looked up from germline, CDR1 is SEHNR and CDR2 is FQNEAQ (reference sequence). The CDR3 is 19 amino acids. CDR3 region: CSSSLDRGRGSSGANVLTF. Here the CDR3 DNA reads TGTTCCAGCAGCCTCGACAGGGGAAGAGGTTCCTCTGGGGCCAACGTCCTGACTTTC.

V gene TRBV7-3 combines with J gene TRBJ2-2; TRBD1 might be the D (5 bases). This CDR3 comprises 15 residues. The V gene lost 0 bases and the J gene lost 2 bases, with 7 bases spanning the gap. CDR1 is SGHTA and CDR2 is FQGTGA in the germline V gene. CDR3 residues: CASSLTRVNTGELFF. The CDR3 nucleotides are TGTGCCAGCAGCTTAACCAGGGTCAACACCGGGGAGCTGTTTTTT.

The chain couples TRBV5-4 to TRBJ2-2, with 8 bases identical to TRBD2. The CDR3 totals 15 residues. The J segment lost 4 bases and the V segment lost 0 bases, leaving 2 bases of the junction unmatched. Germline-derived CDR1 and CDR2 are SGHNT and YYREEE (reference sequence). CDR3 nucleotides: TGTGCCAGCAGCTTGGCCGGGAGGGCCACCGGGGAGCTGTTTTTT. This encodes CASSLAGRATGELFF.

The rearrangement joins TRBV4-2 to TRBJ1-5; 9 bases agree with TRBD1. J gave up 6 bases and V 1 base, and 7 bases lay outside the gene matches. The CDR3 loop spans 16 amino acids. Germline V gene data show CDR1 as LGHNA and CDR2 as YNFKEQ. As DNA, the CDR3 is TGTGCCAGCAGCCAAGTAATAGGGACAGGGAGTCAGCCCCAGCATTTT. Amino acids: CASSQVIGTGSQPQHF.

The V call is TRBV5-4, the J call TRBJ2-7, with D possibly being TRBD1 (5 bases). V was cut by 4 bases and J by 0 bases, with 14 bases left in between. Germline lookup yields CDR1 SGHNT and CDR2 YYREEE (reference sequence). The CDR3 covers 15 residues. This CDR3 reads CASSDPRDSSYEQYF. In DNA, the CDR3 is TGTGCCAGCAGCGACCCCAGGGATAGCTCCTACGAGCAGTACTTC.

The chain recombines TRBV6-4 with TRBJ2-1, with unresolved D. Germline assignment: CDR1 MRHNA and CDR2 SNTAGT. The CDR3 spans 13 residues. The V gene lost 8 bases and the J gene lost 4 bases, with 12 bases spanning the gap. The CDR3 is CASSLENYNEQFF. In DNA form, the CDR3 reads TGTGCCAGCTCCCTAGAGAATTACAATGAGCAGTTCTTC.

This chain uses TRBV4-1 with TRBJ2-5, with TRBD2 as a possible D gene (6 bases). This CDR3 spans 16 amino acids. Trimming left V 4 bases short and J 4 bases short, with 19 bases between. CDR1 and CDR2 from the germline V gene are MGHRA and YSYEKL. The CDR3 DNA is TGCGCCAGCAGCCTTTTTGTGGCGGGAACAGGAGAGACCCAGTACTTC. Its translation is CASSLFVAGTGETQYF.